This T cell receptor (beta chain) emerged from a study of identical twins. TCRdb analysed the 5' RACE reads with MiXCR anew, one entry per CDR3 protein. Found here are about 530,000 distinct CDR3 sequences, approximately 16% of them singletons; the top ten hold 0.44%. Broader study findings: Researchers reported excess low generation probability among twin-shared out-of-frame alpha sequences. Memory repertoires lacked the insertion deficit that abundant cord blood beta clonotypes showed. Potential partial confounding of zero-insertion analyses by invariant MAIT and iNKT cells was noted.

To note about this clonotype: Its target is not known.

CDR3 length: 14 residues. The V end lost 5 bases, the J end lost 3 bases, and 13 bases lay between the germline ends. The sample was also linked to a second study, of yellow fever vaccine responses in identical twins.

This TCR was sampled from a woman in her late teens or twenties in good health. Sequencing was performed on CD4+ T cells sorted from blood. The chain combines TRBV12-3 or TRBV12-4 with TRBJ2-5; D call uncertain. CDR3 sequence (DNA): TGTGCCAGCAGTCAACGGGTCCAAAAAGAGACCCAGTACTTC. Encoded protein: CASSQRVQKETQYF.